Following are 7 T cell receptor beta chains from one sample sequenced in a study of T cells in Graves' hyperthyroidism and ophthalmopathy. RNA transcripts gave rise to amplified TCR beta CDR3 regions. HTBI primers were the set used in a first-round RT-PCR of the TCR CDR3. MiXCR, applied by TCRdb to the multiplex PCR reads, yields one record per CDR3 protein. The data contain about 400,000 distinct CDR3 sequences, roughly an eighth of them singletons. The sample was blood. The receptors originated from a young woman with Graves' hyperthyroidism.

This clonotype was observed many times. The chain combines TRBV7-2 with TRBJ2-5; TRBD1 matches 7 bases. The CDR3 sequence is 15 residues long. Per germline, CDR1 SGHTA and CDR2 FQGNSA. Trimming took 5 bases from V and 4 from J; bases not matched to a gene: 10. The CDR3 reads CASSPLQGRGETQYF. Written as DNA, the CDR3 is TGTGCCAGCAGCCCCTTACAGGGGAGAGGAGAGACCCAGTACTTC.

This clonotype was counted at least ten times. This sequence joins TRBV10-3 and TRBJ2-6; D unclear. Germline-derived CDR1 and CDR2 are ENHRY and SYGVKD. With 6 bases removed from V and 4 bases from J, the gap between germline ends came to 1 base. This CDR3 is 11 amino acids long. The CDR3 reads CAIRGANVLTF. DNA for the CDR3: TGTGCCATCAGGGGGGCCAACGTCCTGACTTTC.

This clonotype was recorded many times. V usage is TRBV6-1 and J usage is TRBJ2-7; D is perhaps TRBD1 (6 bases). The length of the CDR3 is 12 residues. Per the germline V gene, CDR1 is MNHNS and CDR2 is SASEGT. The V and J ends lost 5 bases and 7 bases respectively, with 12 bases between them. The CDR3 DNA follows: TGTGCCAGCAGTTACCAAGGGGGAGAGCAGTACTTC. Its translation is CASSYQGGEQYF.

The rearrangement links TRBV7-9 to TRBJ1-1; no clear D. The CDR3 is made up of 15 amino acids. Germline V gene sequence: CDR1 SEHNR, CDR2 FQNEAQ (reference sequence). Deletions cut 0 bases from V and 12 bases from J, with 20 bases between. CDR3 coding DNA: TGTGCCAGCAGCTTAGCTGTGGATCTAACAATGAGGACTTTCTTT. Residues: CASSLAVDLTMRTFF.

Many counts were recorded for this clonotype. The J gene is TRBJ1-2, the V gene TRBV3-1; 7 nucleotides line up with TRBD1. The CDR3 extends over 14 amino acids. Germline loops: CDR1 LGHDT, CDR2 YNNKEL (reference sequence). V lost 5 bases to trimming and J lost 3 bases; unmatched junction nucleotides: 6. The CDR3 reads CASSISGTDYGYTF. The CDR3 DNA is TGTGCCAGCAGCATCTCCGGGACAGACTATGGCTACACCTTC.

This clonotype was detected ten times or more. The chain is built from TRBV12-3 or TRBV12-4 and TRBJ1-1; D unresolved. This CDR3 spans 15 amino acids. The V end was cut by 1 base, the J end by 0 bases, with 9 bases between. The chain's CDR3 is CASSLGEFLNTEAFF. Here the CDR3 DNA reads TGTGCCAGCAGTTTAGGGGAGTTCCTGAACACTGAAGCTTTCTTT.

This clonotype was detected ten times or more. The rearrangement links TRBV7-2 to TRBJ2-3; D remains unclear. CDR1 is SGHTA, CDR2 FQGNSA, per germline. The CDR3 loop spans 16 amino acids. V lost 3 bases and J 5 bases, leaving 18 bases between the germline ends. CDR3 sequence (DNA): TGTGCCAGCAGCTTCGCCTCATCAACGGACGGAGATACGCAGTATTTT. Translating gives CASSFASSTDGDTQYF. The full variable domain, rest sourced from reference TRBV7-2 and TRBJ2-3, is GAGVSQSPSNKVTEKGKDVELRCDPISGHTALYWYRQSLGQGLEFLIYFQGNSAPDKSGLPSDRFSAERTGGSVSTLTIQRTQQEDSAVYLCASSFASSTDGDTQYFGPGTRLTVL.